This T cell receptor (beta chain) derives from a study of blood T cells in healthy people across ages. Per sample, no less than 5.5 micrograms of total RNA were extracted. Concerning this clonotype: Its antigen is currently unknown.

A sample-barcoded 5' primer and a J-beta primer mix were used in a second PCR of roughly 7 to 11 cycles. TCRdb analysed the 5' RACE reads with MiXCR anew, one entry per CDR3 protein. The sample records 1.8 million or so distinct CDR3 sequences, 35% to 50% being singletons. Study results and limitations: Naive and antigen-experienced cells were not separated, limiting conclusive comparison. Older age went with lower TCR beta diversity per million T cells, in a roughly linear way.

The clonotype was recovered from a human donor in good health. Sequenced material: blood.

The CDR3 nucleotides read TGTGCCAGCAGCTTCAGAGGGGGCCACCCTGGGGCCAACGTCCTGACTTTC. It yields the protein CASSFRGGHPGANVLTF. The chain links TRBV5-5 to TRBJ2-6, with 7 bases that match TRBD1. This CDR3 contains 17 residues. Germline trimming cut 2 bases from V and 2 bases from J; bases unmatched to any gene: 7. Germline CDR1 and CDR2: SGHKS and YYEKEE (reference sequence).